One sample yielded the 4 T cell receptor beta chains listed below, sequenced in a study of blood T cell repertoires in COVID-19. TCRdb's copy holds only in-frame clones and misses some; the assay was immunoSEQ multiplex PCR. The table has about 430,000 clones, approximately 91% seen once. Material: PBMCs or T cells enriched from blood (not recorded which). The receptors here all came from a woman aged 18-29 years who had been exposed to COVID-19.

The CDR3 DNA follows: TGCGCCAGCAGCCAAGCTACTTACAGGGGAGGAGAAAAACTGTTTTTT. Translating it yields CASSQATYRGGEKLFF. This chain links TRBV4-3 with TRBJ1-4, with TRBD1 matching over 7 bases. CDR3 length: 16 residues. V lost 1 base to trimming and J lost 8 bases; unmatched junction nucleotides: 10. CDR1 and CDR2 (germline): LGHNA, YSLEER.

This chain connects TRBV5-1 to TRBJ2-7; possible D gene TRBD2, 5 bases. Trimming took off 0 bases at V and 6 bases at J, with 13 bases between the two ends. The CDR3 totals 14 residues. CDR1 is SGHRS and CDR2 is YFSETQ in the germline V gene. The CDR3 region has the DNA TGCGCCAGCAGCTTGGGTTCGGGAAGAGTCGAGCAGTACTTC. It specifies CASSLGSGRVEQYF.

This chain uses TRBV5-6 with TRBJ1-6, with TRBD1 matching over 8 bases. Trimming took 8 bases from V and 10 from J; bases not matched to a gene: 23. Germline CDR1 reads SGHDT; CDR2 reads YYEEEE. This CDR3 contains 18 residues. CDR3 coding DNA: TGTGCCAGTGTCAGGGGGCCCATCCGACCAACGAACGCATCACCCCTCCACTTT. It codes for CASVRGPIRPTNASPLHF. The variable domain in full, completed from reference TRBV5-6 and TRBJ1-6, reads DAGVTQSPTHLIKTRGQQVTLRCSPKSGHDTVSWYQQALGQGPQFIFQYYEEEERQRGNFPDRFSGHQFPNYSSELNVNALLLGDSALYLCASVRGPIRPTNASPLHFGNGTRLTVT.

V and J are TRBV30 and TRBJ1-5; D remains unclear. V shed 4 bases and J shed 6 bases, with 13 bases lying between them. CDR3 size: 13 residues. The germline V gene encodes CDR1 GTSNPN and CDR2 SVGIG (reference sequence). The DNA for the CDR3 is TGTGCCTGGAATTCGGGAGGCGGTCAGCCCCAGCATTTT. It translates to CAWNSGGGQPQHF.